This T cell receptor beta chain was found in a study of blood T cell repertoires in COVID-19. Across the study: Acute-phase and convalescent COVID-19 samples originated in the United States, Italy and Spain.

Some clones are missing from TCRdb's copy, which holds only in-frame ones; the method was immunoSEQ multiplex PCR. This table holds around 59,000 clones, around 79% found once. This CDR3 spans 13 amino acids. Trimming shortened V by 6 bases and J by 1 base, and 9 bases separated the two germline ends. Germline V CDR1 and CDR2: KGHSH, LQKENI. This clone is medium-sized. The sequence was collected from a woman aged 45-59 years with active or convalescent COVID-19. This chain joins TRBV18 and TRBJ1-1, with D perhaps TRBD1 (6 bases). Sequenced input: peripheral blood. The CDR3 protein is CASSVQGNTEAFF. CDR3 nucleotides: TGTGCCAGCTCGGTACAGGGGAACACTGAAGCTTTCTTT.